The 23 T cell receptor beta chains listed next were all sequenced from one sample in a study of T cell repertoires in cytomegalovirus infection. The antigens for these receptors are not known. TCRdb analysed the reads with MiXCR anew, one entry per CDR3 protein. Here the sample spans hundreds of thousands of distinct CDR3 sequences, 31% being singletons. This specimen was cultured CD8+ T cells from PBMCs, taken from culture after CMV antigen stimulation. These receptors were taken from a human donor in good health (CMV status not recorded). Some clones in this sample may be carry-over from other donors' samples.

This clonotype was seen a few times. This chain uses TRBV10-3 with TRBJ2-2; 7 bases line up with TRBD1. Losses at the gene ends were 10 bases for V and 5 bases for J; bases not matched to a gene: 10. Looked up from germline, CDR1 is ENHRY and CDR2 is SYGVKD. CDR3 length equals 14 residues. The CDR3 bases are TGTGCCACCACCAACAGGGGCGTTACCGGGGAGCTGTTTTTT. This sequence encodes CATTNRGVTGELFF.

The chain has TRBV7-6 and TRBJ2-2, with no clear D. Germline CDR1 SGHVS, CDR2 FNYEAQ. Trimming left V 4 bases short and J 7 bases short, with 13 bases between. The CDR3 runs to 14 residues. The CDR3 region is CASSSDDADGELFF. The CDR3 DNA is TGTGCCAGCAGCTCCGATGACGCAGACGGGGAGCTGTTTTTT.

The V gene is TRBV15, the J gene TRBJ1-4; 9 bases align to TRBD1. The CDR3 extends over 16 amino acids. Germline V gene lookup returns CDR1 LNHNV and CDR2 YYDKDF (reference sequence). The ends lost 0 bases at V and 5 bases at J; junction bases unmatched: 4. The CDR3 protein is CATSREGTGLNEKLFF. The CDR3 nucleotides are TGTGCCACCAGCAGAGAAGGGACAGGGTTGAATGAAAAACTGTTTTTT.

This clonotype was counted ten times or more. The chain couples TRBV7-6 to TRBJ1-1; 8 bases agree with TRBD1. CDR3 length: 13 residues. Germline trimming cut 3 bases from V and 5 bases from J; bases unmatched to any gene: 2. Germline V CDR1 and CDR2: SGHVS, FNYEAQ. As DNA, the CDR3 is TGTGCCAGCAGCTTGACAGGGGTTACTGAAGCTTTCTTT. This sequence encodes CASSLTGVTEAFF.

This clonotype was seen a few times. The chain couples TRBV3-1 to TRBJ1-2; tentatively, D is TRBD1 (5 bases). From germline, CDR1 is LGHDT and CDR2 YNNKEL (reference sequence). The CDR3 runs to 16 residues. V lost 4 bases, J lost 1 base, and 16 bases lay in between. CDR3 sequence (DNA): TGTGCCAGCAGCCCGACGGACACTGAAGTTAACTATGGCTACACCTTC. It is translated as CASSPTDTEVNYGYTF.

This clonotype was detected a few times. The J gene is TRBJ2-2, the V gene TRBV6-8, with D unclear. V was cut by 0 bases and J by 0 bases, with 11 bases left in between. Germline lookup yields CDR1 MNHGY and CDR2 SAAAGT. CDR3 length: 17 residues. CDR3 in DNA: TGTGCCAGCAGTTACTCGATACCAGCTGCGAACACCGGGGAGCTGTTTTTT. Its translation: CASSYSIPAANTGELFF.

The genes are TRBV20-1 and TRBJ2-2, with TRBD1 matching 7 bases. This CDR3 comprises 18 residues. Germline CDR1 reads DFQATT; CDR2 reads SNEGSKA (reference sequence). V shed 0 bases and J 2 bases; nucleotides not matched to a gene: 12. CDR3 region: CSARDLGVRQGNTGELFF. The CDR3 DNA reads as TGCAGTGCTAGAGATCTCGGCGTTAGACAGGGAAACACCGGGGAGCTGTTTTTT.

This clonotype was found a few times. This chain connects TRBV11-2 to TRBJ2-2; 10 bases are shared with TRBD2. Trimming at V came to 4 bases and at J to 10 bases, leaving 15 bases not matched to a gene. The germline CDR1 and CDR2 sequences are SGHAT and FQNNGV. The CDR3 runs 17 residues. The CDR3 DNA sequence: TGTGCCAGCAGCTCCCTAGCGGGGGAACTGAATAGCGCGGAGCTGTTTTTT. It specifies CASSSLAGELNSAELFF.

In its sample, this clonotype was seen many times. The CDR3 reads CASSGTTGLTYEQYF. CDR3 DNA sequence: TGTGCCAGCAGTGGGACTACAGGGTTAACCTACGAGCAGTACTTC. This chain links TRBV27 with TRBJ2-7, with a weak D call TRBD2 (7 bases). The V gene's germline CDR1 is MNHEY and CDR2 SMNVEV (reference sequence). Trimming stripped 5 bases from V and 2 bases from J, with 16 bases between. The CDR3 is 15 residues long.

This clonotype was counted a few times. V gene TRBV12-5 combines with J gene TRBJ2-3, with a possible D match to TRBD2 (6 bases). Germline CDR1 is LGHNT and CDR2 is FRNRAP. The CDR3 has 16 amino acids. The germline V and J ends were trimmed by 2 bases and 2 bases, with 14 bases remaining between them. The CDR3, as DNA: TGTGCTAGTGGTTTGCCCAGGCGGGGACTCACAGATACGCAGTATTTT. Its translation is CASGLPRRGLTDTQYF.

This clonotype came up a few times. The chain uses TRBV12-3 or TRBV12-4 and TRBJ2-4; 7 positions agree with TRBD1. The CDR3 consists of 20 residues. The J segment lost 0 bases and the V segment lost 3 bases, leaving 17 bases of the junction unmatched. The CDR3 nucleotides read TGTGCCAGCAGTTTTTTTTTACAGGGGCTCCGTCTACTAGCCAAAAACATTCAGTACTTC. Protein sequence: CASSFFLQGLRLLAKNIQYF.

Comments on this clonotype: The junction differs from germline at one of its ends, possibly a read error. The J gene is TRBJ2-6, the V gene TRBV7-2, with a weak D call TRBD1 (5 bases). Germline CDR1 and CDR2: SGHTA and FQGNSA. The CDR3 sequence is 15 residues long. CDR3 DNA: TGTACCAGCAGCTTGGGGTGGTCTGGGGCCAACGTTCTGACTTTC. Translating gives CTSSLGWSGANVLTF.

The DNA for the CDR3 is TGTGCCAGCAGTCCGCCGGGACACACCTACGAGCAGTACTTC. Residues: CASSPPGHTYEQYF. The chain combines TRBV12-3 or TRBV12-4 with TRBJ2-7; possible D gene TRBD1, 6 bases. Trimming left V 5 bases short and J 2 bases short, with 13 bases between. This CDR3 is built from 14 residues.

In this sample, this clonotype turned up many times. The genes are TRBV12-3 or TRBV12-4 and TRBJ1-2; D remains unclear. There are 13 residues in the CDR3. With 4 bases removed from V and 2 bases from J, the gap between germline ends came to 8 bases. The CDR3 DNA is TGTGCCAGCAGTTCCGGTGCGAACTATGGCTACACCTTC. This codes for CASSSGANYGYTF.

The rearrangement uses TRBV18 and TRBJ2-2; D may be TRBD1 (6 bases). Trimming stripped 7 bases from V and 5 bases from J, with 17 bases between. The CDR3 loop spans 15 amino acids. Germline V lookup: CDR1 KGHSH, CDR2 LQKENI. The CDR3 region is CASLKKDRPTGELFF. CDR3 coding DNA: TGTGCCAGCTTAAAGAAGGACAGACCAACCGGGGAGCTGTTTTTT.

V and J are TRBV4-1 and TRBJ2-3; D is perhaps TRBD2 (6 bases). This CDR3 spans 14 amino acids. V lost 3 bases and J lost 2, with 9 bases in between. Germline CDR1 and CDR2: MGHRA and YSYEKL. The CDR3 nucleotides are TGCGCCAGCAGCCAGCGGACTATCACAGATACGCAGTATTTT. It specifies CASSQRTITDTQYF.

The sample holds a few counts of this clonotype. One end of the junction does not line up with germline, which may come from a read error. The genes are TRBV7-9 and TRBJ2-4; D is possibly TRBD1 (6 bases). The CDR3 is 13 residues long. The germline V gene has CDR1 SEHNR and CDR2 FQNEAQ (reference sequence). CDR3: CASSLAPGQKRDF. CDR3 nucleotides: TGTGCCAGCAGCTTAGCGCCGGGACAAAAGAGGGACTTC.

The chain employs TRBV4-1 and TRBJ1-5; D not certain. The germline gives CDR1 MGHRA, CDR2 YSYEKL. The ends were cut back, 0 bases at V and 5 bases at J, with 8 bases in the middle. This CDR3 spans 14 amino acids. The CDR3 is CASSQESAYQPQHF. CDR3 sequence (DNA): TGCGCCAGCAGCCAAGAGTCCGCATATCAGCCCCAGCATTTT.

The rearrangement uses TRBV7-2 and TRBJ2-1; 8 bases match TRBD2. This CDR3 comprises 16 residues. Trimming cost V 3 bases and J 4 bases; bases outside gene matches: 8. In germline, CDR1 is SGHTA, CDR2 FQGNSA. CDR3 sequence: CASSFGRSGVYNEQFF. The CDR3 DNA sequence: TGTGCCAGCAGCTTTGGACGTAGCGGGGTGTACAATGAGCAGTTCTTC.

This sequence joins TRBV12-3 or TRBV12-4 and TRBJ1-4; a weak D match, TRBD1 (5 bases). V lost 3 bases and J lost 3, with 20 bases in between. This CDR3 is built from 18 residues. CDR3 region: CASSFGIGGMDPNEKLFF. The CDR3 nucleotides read TGTGCCAGCAGTTTCGGGATCGGGGGAATGGATCCTAATGAAAAACTGTTTTTT.

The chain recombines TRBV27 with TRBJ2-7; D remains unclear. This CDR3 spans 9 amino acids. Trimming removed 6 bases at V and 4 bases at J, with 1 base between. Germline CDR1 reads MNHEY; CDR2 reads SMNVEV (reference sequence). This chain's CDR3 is CASRYEQYV. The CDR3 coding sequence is TGTGCCAGCAGATACGAGCAGTACGTC.

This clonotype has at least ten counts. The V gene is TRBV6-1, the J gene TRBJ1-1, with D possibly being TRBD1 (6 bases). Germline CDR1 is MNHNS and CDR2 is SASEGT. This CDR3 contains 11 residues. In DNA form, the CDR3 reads TGTGGCACCCGCAGGGGTCCTGAAGCTTTCTTT. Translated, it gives CGTRRGPEAFF.

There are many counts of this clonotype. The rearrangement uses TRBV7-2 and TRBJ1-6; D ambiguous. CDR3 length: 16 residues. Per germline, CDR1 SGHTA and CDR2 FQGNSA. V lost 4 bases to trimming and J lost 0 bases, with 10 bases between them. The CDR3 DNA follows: TGTGCCAGCAGCTCGAGACTGGTCTCCTATAATTCACCCCTCCACTTT. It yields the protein CASSSRLVSYNSPLHF.